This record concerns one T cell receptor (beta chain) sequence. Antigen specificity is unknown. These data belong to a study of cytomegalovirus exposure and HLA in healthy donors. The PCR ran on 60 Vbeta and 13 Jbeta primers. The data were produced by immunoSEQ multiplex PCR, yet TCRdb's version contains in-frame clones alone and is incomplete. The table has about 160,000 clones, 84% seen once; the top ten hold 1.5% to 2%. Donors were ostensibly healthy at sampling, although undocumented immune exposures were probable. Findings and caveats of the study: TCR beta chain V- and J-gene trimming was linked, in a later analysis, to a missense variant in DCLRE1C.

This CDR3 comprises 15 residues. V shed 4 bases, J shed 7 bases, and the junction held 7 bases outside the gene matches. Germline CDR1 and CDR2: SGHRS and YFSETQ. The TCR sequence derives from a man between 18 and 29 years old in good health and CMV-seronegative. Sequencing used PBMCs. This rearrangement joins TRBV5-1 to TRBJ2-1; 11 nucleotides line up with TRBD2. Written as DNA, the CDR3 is TGCGCCAGCAGCACCGGGACTAGCGGACGAAATGAGCAGTTCTTC. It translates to CASSTGTSGRNEQFF. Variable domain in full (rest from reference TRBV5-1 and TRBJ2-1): KAGVTQTPRYLIKTRGQQVTLSCSPISGHRSVSWYQQTPGQGLQFLFEYFSETQRNKGNFPGRFSGRQFSNSRSEMNVSTLELGDSALYLCASSTGTSGRNEQFFGPGTRLTVL.